The subject of this entry is one TCR beta chain. Methods used by the authors: From reference gene primer amplification, estimates of nucleated cell counts were derived. Sequencing was performed with immunoSEQ multiplex PCR; in TCRdb, only in-frame clones are kept and a portion is missing. V and J calls and clone size follow that table, whereas D and trimming were derived from the DNA. The sample lists roughly 38,000 clones; around four fifths were seen once. Germline CDR1 reads KGHSH; CDR2 reads LQKENI. The CDR3 is made up of 15 amino acids. Losses at the gene ends were 3 bases for V and 2 bases for J; bases not matched to a gene: 2. This entry belongs to a study of blood T cell repertoires in COVID-19. Across the whole study: Acute and convalescent COVID-19 samples came from the United States, Italy and Spain. The analysed material was cDNA or gDNA that came from T cells, B-cell-depleted T cells, or PBMCs.

The chain joins TRBV18 to TRBJ1-1; the match to TRBD1 covers 11 bases. This sequence originates from a man aged 45-60 years with active COVID-19. Sequenced material: peripheral blood. The CDR3 spells CASSPRTGGNTEAFF. The CDR3 nucleotides read TGTGCCAGCTCACCGAGGACAGGGGGCAACACTGAAGCTTTCTTT.